Following are 28 T cell receptor beta chains from one sample sequenced in a study of blood T cells in healthy people across ages. It was with a sample-barcoded 5' primer and a J-beta primer mix that a second PCR of roughly 7 to 12 cycles was run. TCRdb used MiXCR to reprocess the 5' RACE reads, holding one entry per CDR3 protein. This sample has some 640,000 distinct CDR3 sequences; approximately 30% occur once, and the top ten carry 15% to 19%. Specimen: blood. All receptors derive from a woman aged 80 or older in good health.

This clonotype has a count of ten or more. Here the CDR3 DNA reads TGTGCCAGCAGCTTAGACGGCGGGGGGGCCGGCAATGAGCAGTTCTTC. It is translated as CASSLDGGGAGNEQFF. J is TRBJ2-1 and V is TRBV7-2, with 9 bases matching TRBD2. V trimming: 1 base; J trimming: 6 bases; junction bases outside the gene matches: 7. Germline V gene lookup returns CDR1 SGHTA and CDR2 FQGNSA. The length of the CDR3 is 16 residues.

This clonotype was counted many times. The chain has TRBV3-1 and TRBJ2-7; D possibly uses TRBD1 or TRBD2 (7 bases each). Germline assignment: CDR1 LGHDT and CDR2 YNNKEL (reference sequence). The V end was cut by 4 bases, the J end by 3 bases, with 13 bases between. This CDR3 has 14 amino acids. Here the CDR3 reads CASSRGQRGYEQYF. The DNA for the CDR3 is TGTGCCAGCAGCCGGGGACAGCGGGGCTACGAGCAGTACTTC.

This clonotype was counted a few times. One base away lies a much larger clone, so this may be a sequencing read error. The chain is built from TRBV4-1 and TRBJ2-5; TRBD1 matches at 8 bases. With V trimmed by 5 bases and J by 11 bases, 16 bases remained unmatched. Germline lookup yields CDR1 MGHRA and CDR2 YSYEKL. CDR3 length: 15 residues. The CDR3 sequence is CASSSPVDRGNEQYF. The DNA of the CDR3 is TGCGCCAGCAGCTCGCCCGTTGACAGGGGCAATGAGCAGTACTTC.

In its sample, this clonotype was seen many times. The V and J genes are TRBV7-2 and TRBJ2-5; 8 bases line up with TRBD2. The germline V gene has CDR1 SGHTA and CDR2 FQGNSA. The ends lost 4 bases at V and 4 bases at J; junction bases unmatched: 11. The CDR3 runs 16 residues. The CDR3 is CASSSRPGLVGETQYF. The CDR3 nucleotides read TGTGCCAGCAGCTCACGACCGGGACTAGTGGGAGAGACCCAGTACTTC.

This clonotype was picked up many times. The chain couples TRBV20-1 to TRBJ2-5, with D possibly matching TRBD1 (6 bases). The CDR3 consists of 12 residues. V lost 6 bases and J lost 5, with 13 bases in between. The germline V gene has CDR1 DFQATT and CDR2 SNEGSKA (reference sequence). The CDR3 nucleotides are TGCAGTGCCCTTTACAGGGAGGAGACCCAGTACTTC. As protein: CSALYREETQYF.

The CDR3 region is CASSLADGPYEQYF. The CDR3 region has the DNA TGTGCCAGCAGCTTAGCGGACGGACCCTACGAGCAGTACTTC. The chain couples TRBV4-2 to TRBJ2-4; the D gene is possibly TRBD2 (6 bases). TRBJ2-7 matches the DNA end more closely, so the J call is doubtful. Germline V gene sequence: CDR1 LGHNA, CDR2 YNFKEQ. The CDR3 contains 14 residues.

The table lists this clonotype with many counts. This chain joins TRBV11-2 and TRBJ2-7; perhaps TRBD2 as D (5 bases). CDR1 is SGHAT and CDR2 is FQNNGV in the germline V gene. This CDR3 is 15 amino acids long. V was clipped by 1 base and J by 1 base, with 11 bases between them. The CDR3 reads CASSLGTFTSYEQYF. The CDR3 DNA is TGTGCCAGCAGCTTAGGGACTTTTACTTCCTACGAGCAGTACTTC.

A word on this clonotype: A read error is possible here, since a much larger clone lies one base away. The J gene is TRBJ2-7, the V gene TRBV20-1; D remains unclear. The CDR3 runs 13 residues. Trimming left V 3 bases short and J 3 bases short, with 12 bases between. CDR1 and CDR2 (germline): DFQATT, SNEGSKA (reference sequence). The CDR3 region has the DNA TGCAGTGCTAGTGGGGTGACATGCTACGAGCAGTACTTC. Translating gives CSASGVTCYEQYF.

Regarding this clonotype: A much bigger clone sits one base away, suggesting this may be a read error. The gene calls are TRBV20-1 and TRBJ2-5, with D perhaps matching TRBD1 or TRBD2 (5 bases each). V lost 3 bases to trimming and J lost 11 bases, with 19 bases between them. Germline values: CDR1 DFQATT, CDR2 SNEGSKA (reference sequence). CDR3 length: 13 residues. CDR3 protein: CSASLPPVGEQYF. CDR3 sequence (DNA): TGCAGTGCTAGCTTGCCTCCGGTGGGGGAGCAGTACTTC.

The J gene is TRBJ2-7, the V gene TRBV7-9, with 11 bases aligning to TRBD1. The DNA end is more similar to TRBJ2-5, so the J call may be wrong. CDR3 length: 15 residues. The germline CDR1 and CDR2 sequences are SEHNR and FQNEAQ (reference sequence). This CDR3 is CASSLGQGGPETQYF. In DNA, the CDR3 is TGTGCCAGCAGCTTGGGACAGGGGGGCCCGGAGACCCAGTACTTC.

This clonotype was counted between two and nine times. The CDR3 loop reads CSARGGNGQPQHF. CDR3 DNA sequence: TGCAGTGCTAGGGGAGGGAACGGTCAGCCCCAGCATTTT. The chain links TRBV20-1 to TRBJ1-5; D remains ambiguous. V lost 3 bases, J lost 6 bases, and 12 bases lay in between. The CDR3 loop spans 13 amino acids. Germline loops: CDR1 DFQATT, CDR2 SNEGSKA (reference sequence).

Remarks on this clonotype: Being one base from a much bigger clone, this may be a read error. This chain connects TRBV2 to TRBJ2-3, with D tentatively TRBD1 or TRBD2 (5 bases each). The CDR3 covers 12 residues. The germline gives CDR1 SNHLY, CDR2 FYNNEI. CDR3 nucleotides: TGTGCCAGCGGACTCGTCACAGGTACGCAGTATTTT. Protein sequence: CASGLVTGTQYF.

This clonotype was seen repeatedly, ten times or more. This chain links TRBV20-1 with TRBJ1-5; D remains ambiguous. From germline, CDR1 is DFQATT and CDR2 SNEGSKA (reference sequence). The CDR3 loop spans 14 amino acids. Trimming stripped 3 bases from V and 3 bases from J, with 12 bases between. CDR3 in amino acids: CSASRARNNQPQHF. The DNA for the CDR3 is TGCAGTGCTAGTAGAGCAAGAAACAATCAGCCCCAGCATTTT.

At least ten counts were recorded for this clonotype. This chain joins TRBV5-6 and TRBJ1-2; D might be TRBD1 (5 bases). Germline V gene data show CDR1 as SGHDT and CDR2 as YYEEEE. The CDR3 totals 16 residues. V lost 4 bases and J 3 bases, leaving 19 bases between the germline ends. CDR3 sequence reads: CASSISWDGWDYGYTF. The CDR3 nucleotides read TGTGCCAGCAGCATCTCCTGGGACGGCTGGGACTATGGCTACACCTTC.

The chain links TRBV20-1 to TRBJ2-5, with 13 bases matching TRBD2. The V and J ends lost 0 bases and 11 bases, in that order; junction bases with no gene match: 9. The CDR3 is 15 amino acids. Germline loops: CDR1 DFQATT, CDR2 SNEGSKA (reference sequence). CDR3 sequence reads: CSARELAGGPREQYF. Here the CDR3 DNA reads TGCAGTGCTAGAGAACTAGCGGGAGGGCCGAGAGAGCAGTACTTC.

For this clonotype: This may stem from a read error, because a much larger clone lies one nucleotide away. CDR3 sequence: CASSLTGPQAAAFF. The CDR3 DNA reads TGTGCCAGCAGCTTGACAGGGCCCCAGGCTGCAGCTTTCTTT. The J gene is TRBJ1-1, the V gene TRBV13, with TRBD1 identical over 7 bases. V lost 3 bases, J lost 10 bases, and 11 bases stayed unmatched. CDR3 length equals 14 residues. In germline, CDR1 is PRHDT, CDR2 FYEKMQ (reference sequence). Based on the CDR3 plus reference TRBV13 and TRBJ1-1, the full variable domain is AAGVIQSPRHLIKEKRETATLKCYPIPRHDTVYWYQQGPGQDPQFLISFYEKMQSDKGSIPDRFSAQQFSDYHSELNMSSLELGDSALYFCASSLTGPQAAAFFGQGTRLTVV.

In its sample, this clonotype was seen many times. This may come from a read error, since a much larger clone is one base off. V is TRBV7-3 and J is TRBJ2-1; tentative D call: TRBD1 (6 bases). Germline assignment: CDR1 SGHTA and CDR2 FQGTGA. The V gene lost 3 bases and the J gene lost 0 bases, with 9 bases spanning the gap. The CDR3 length is 15 residues. As DNA, the CDR3 is TGTGCCAGCAGCTTCACAGGGACCTCCTACAATGAGCAGTTCTTC. Amino acid sequence: CASSFTGTSYNEQFF.

With regard to this clonotype: This may come from a read error, since a much larger clone is one base off. The J gene is TRBJ2-3, the V gene TRBV7-2, with 8 bases aligning to TRBD2. The CDR3 totals 16 residues. The germline V gene encodes CDR1 SGHTA and CDR2 FQGNSA. The ends lost 4 bases at V and 8 bases at J; junction bases unmatched: 14. CDR3 region: CASSSVGGGHRGTQYF. CDR3 DNA: TGTGCCAGCAGCTCGGTCGGGGGGGGCCATAGAGGTACGCAGTATTTT.

Ten or more counts support this clonotype. This chain uses TRBV12-3 or TRBV12-4 with TRBJ1-1, with D uncertain. CDR3 length: 13 amino acids. Trimming took off 8 bases at V and 5 bases at J, with 15 bases between the two ends. CDR3 nucleotide sequence: TGTGCCAGCTGCATGAGGGTAGATACTGAAGCTTTCTTT. This sequence encodes CASCMRVDTEAFF.

Remarks on this clonotype: A much larger clone sits a single nucleotide away, making a read error possible. The V and J genes are TRBV9 and TRBJ2-3; 10 positions match TRBD2. V lost 1 base, J lost 5 bases, and 10 bases stayed unmatched. Looked up from germline, CDR1 is SGDLS and CDR2 is YYNGEE. The CDR3 has 17 residues. CDR3: CASSVRAGGAIIDTQYF. The CDR3 DNA reads as TGTGCCAGCAGCGTACGAGCGGGGGGGGCGATAATAGATACGCAGTATTTT.

This clonotype has just a few counts. This sequence joins TRBV20-1 and TRBJ1-1; no definite D call. V lost 5 bases and J 5 bases, leaving 18 bases between the germline ends. CDR3 length equals 14 residues. CDR1 DFQATT and CDR2 SNEGSKA come from the germline V gene (reference sequence). The CDR3 nucleotides are TGCAGTGCTGCCACCTTGATTAGGGAGACTGAAGCTTTCTTT. This codes for CSAATLIRETEAFF.

V and J are TRBV6-5 and TRBJ2-5; TRBD1 matches at 10 bases. Germline assignment: CDR1 MNHEY and CDR2 SVGAGI. The CDR3 is 16 residues long. V shed 6 bases, J shed 11 bases, and the junction held 18 bases outside the gene matches. CDR3 sequence: CASRSTGTGDSNEQYF. CDR3 nucleotides: TGTGCCAGCAGGTCTACCGGGACAGGGGATTCCAATGAGCAGTACTTC.

The CDR3 DNA reads TGCAGCGTTGAAGATGAGGGGGCCTACGAGCAGTACTTC. Protein sequence: CSVEDEGAYEQYF. The chain is built from TRBV29-1 and TRBJ2-4; TRBD1 might be the D (6 bases). The DNA end lines up better with TRBJ2-7; the J call may be wrong. This CDR3 has 13 residues. CDR1 SQVTM and CDR2 ANQGSEA come from the germline V gene.

With respect to this clonotype: A much larger clone differs from this one at a single base, so this may be a read error. The chain combines TRBV20-1 with TRBJ1-2; D call uncertain. This CDR3 comprises 12 residues. The germline CDR1 and CDR2 sequences are DFQATT and SNEGSKA (reference sequence). Trimming cost V 3 bases and J 4 bases, with 9 bases left between them. CDR3 DNA sequence: TGCAGTGCTAGTTCGGAACGCTATGGCTACACCTTC. Encoded protein: CSASSERYGYTF.

This clonotype was counted a few times. The V call is TRBV29-1, the J call TRBJ2-7; D remains unclear. The V end was cut by 3 bases, the J end by 7 bases, with 13 bases between. Germline values: CDR1 SQVTM, CDR2 ANQGSEA. This CDR3 comprises 12 residues. In nucleotides, the CDR3 is TGCAGCGTTGAGGAAGCCAGCAATGAGCAGTACTTC. Translating it yields CSVEEASNEQYF.

This clonotype was observed many times. The chain joins TRBV7-2 to TRBJ2-1; D not resolved. The V gene lost 5 bases and the J gene lost 8 bases, with 10 bases spanning the gap. Per germline, CDR1 SGHTA and CDR2 FQGNSA. CDR3 length: 12 amino acids. CDR3 bases: TGTGCCAGCAGCCCCCCCAGTCATGAGCAGTTCTTC. Translation: CASSPPSHEQFF.

The sample holds a few counts of this clonotype. The V and J genes are TRBV19 and TRBJ2-1; TRBD2 is a possible D gene (5 bases). CDR1 and CDR2 (germline): LNHDA, SQIVND (reference sequence). Trimming cost V 3 bases and J 5 bases, with 14 bases left between them. The CDR3 spans 15 residues. CDR3 DNA: TGTGCCAGTAGTATTTTAACCGGGGAGAACAATGAGCAGTTCTTC. This sequence encodes CASSILTGENNEQFF.

The chain carries TRBV2 and TRBJ2-1; a possible D gene is TRBD2 (5 bases). Germline CDR1 is SNHLY and CDR2 is FYNNEI. Trimming pared 7 bases from V and 0 bases from J, leaving 10 bases between. The CDR3 is made up of 14 amino acids. In DNA form, the CDR3 reads TGTGCCAGCAAGGAGCGGTACTCCTACAATGAGCAGTTCTTC. Translating gives CASKERYSYNEQFF.